This is a list of T cell receptor beta chains from one sample in a study of control samples from healthy donors and cancer patients. Repertoires were generated with immunoSEQ multiplex PCR, while TCRdb's copy carries only in-frame clones and drops some. The table includes tens of thousands of clones, roughly 93% detected once. The sequenced sample was PBMCs. Source of these receptors: a woman aged 40-49 years with lung cancer. Each CDR3 is given with its conserved first and last residue. A D gene is named only where the DNA matches it firmly. Clone size is shown for a subset of rows, as once, few, many or a class of expanded clone.

clone size	V gene	J gene	D gene	CDR3 DNA	CDR3 protein
-	TRBV4-1	TRBJ2-5	-	TGCGCCAGCAGCTCGCGGGGGCTCCAAGAGACCCAGTACTTC	CASSSRGLQETQYF
-	TRBV2	TRBJ1-1	-	TGTGCCAGCACCCAAGCGAGGAACACTGAAGCTTTCTTT	CASTQARNTEAFF
-	TRBV9	TRBJ2-1	-	TGTGCCAGCAGCGTCCGCCCTTACAATGAGCAGTTCTTC	CASSVRPYNEQFF
-	TRBV19	TRBJ1-5	-	TGTGCCAGTAGTATAGTGGGAGGAGTTAGCAATCAGCCCCAGCATTTT	CASSIVGGVSNQPQHF
-	TRBV7-9	TRBJ2-1	-	TGTGCCAGCAGCCTGGACAGATATAATGAGCAGTTCTTC	CASSLDRYNEQFF
-	TRBV30	TRBJ2-6	-	TGTGCCTGGAGTGTAGCTTGGGCGCCACTGGACGCTGGGGCCAACGTCCTGACTTTC	CAWSVAWAPLDAGANVLTF
few	TRBV27	TRBJ1-2	-	TGTGCCAGCAGTTCCCCGAGAGGCTACACCTTC	CASSSPRGYTF
-	TRBV7-2	TRBJ1-2	-	TGTGCCAGCAGCCCAAACAGGTGGGATGGCTACACCTTC	CASSPNRWDGYTF
-	TRBV9	TRBJ2-1	TRBD1	TGTGCCAGCAGCGTACAGGGACAGATCAATGAGCAGTTCTTC	CASSVQGQINEQFF
-	TRBV6-2/TRBV6-3	TRBJ2-7	TRBD2	TGTGCCAGCAGGCCTAGCGGGACCTACGAGCAGTACTTC	CASRPSGTYEQYF
-	TRBV6-6	TRBJ2-1	-	TGTGCCAGCAGTCCCCTTTTAACCAACGGCCAAAAGGGTGAGCAGTTCTTC	CASSPLLTNGQKGEQFF
-	TRBV30	TRBJ2-7	-	TGTGCCTGGAGTCTAAGCCGGGCCTACGAGCAGTACTTC	CAWSLSRAYEQYF
-	TRBV4-1	TRBJ2-5	TRBD2	TGCGCCAGCAGCCAAGCCGGGAGCGGGGGGGCCCCAGAGACCCAGTACTTC	CASSQAGSGGAPETQYF
once	TRBV11-3	TRBJ2-7	-	TGTGCCAGCAGCCAGAGAGGGAGGCCCTACGAGCAGTACTTC	CASSQRGRPYEQYF